This is a list of T cell receptor beta chains from one sample in a study of T cell changes during pregnancy in multiple sclerosis. Here immunoSEQ multiplex PCR was the method, and the copy in TCRdb shows in-frame clones only, minus some. The sample yields about 27,000 clones, around nine tenths seen once. Sequences were derived from CD8+ T cells from peripheral blood mononuclear cells, sampled in the second trimester of pregnancy. Receptors originate from a female donor with multiple sclerosis, enrolled in a pregnancy study. Each CDR3 is given with its conserved first and last residue. D genes are given only for firm matches. Size values are once, few and many counts, or a class for expanded clones, and some rows have none.

V	size	D	J	CDR3	DNA
TRBV7-9	once	TRBD2	TRBJ2-2	CASSRGGLTGELFF	TGTGCCAGCAGTCGGGGGGGCCTCACCGGGGAGCTGTTTTTT
TRBV6-6	-	-	TRBJ2-7	CASRFPSGEQYF	TGTGCCAGCAGGTTCCCCTCGGGCGAGCAGTACTTC
TRBV5-6	-	-	TRBJ1-1	CASSYGGTEAFF	TGTGCCAGCAGCTACGGGGGGACTGAAGCTTTCTTT
TRBV7-9	-	TRBD1	TRBJ1-2	CASSLDTSGQGGYGYTF	TGTGCCAGCAGCTTAGATACGTCGGGACAGGGAGGTTATGGCTACACCTTC
TRBV9	few	TRBD1	TRBJ1-1	CASSPGGTGGTEAFF	TGTGCCAGCAGCCCCGGGGGGACAGGGGGGACTGAAGCTTTCTTT
TRBV5-6	-	TRBD1	TRBJ1-2	CASAVGGYSYGYTF	TGTGCCAGTGCCGTAGGGGGCTATAGCTATGGCTACACCTTC
TRBV6-5	-	TRBD1	TRBJ2-7	CASSYLDRVSYEQYF	TGTGCCAGCAGTTACTTGGACAGGGTGTCCTACGAGCAGTACTTC
TRBV7-2	once	-	TRBJ2-7	CASSPRGSYEQYF	TGTGCCAGCAGCCCTAGGGGCTCCTACGAGCAGTACTTC
TRBV5-1	-	-	TRBJ1-6	CASSNFTGLTPLHF	TGCGCCAGCAGCAACTTCACAGGGCTCACACCCCTCCACTTT
TRBV6-5	once	-	TRBJ1-2	CASSYAGLGGYTF	TGTGCCAGCAGTTACGCGGGACTTGGTGGCTACACCTTC
TRBV5-1	once	TRBD2	TRBJ2-5	CASSFPGLAFQETQYF	TGCGCCAGCAGCTTTCCGGGACTAGCTTTCCAAGAGACCCAGTACTTC
TRBV30	-	TRBD1	TRBJ1-4	CAWSVGAGGFEKLFF	TGTGCCTGGAGTGTCGGCGCAGGGGGATTTGAAAAACTGTTTTTT
TRBV6-5	-	-	TRBJ1-2	CASSYRLQANYGYTF	TGTGCCAGCAGTTACCGACTACAAGCTAACTATGGCTACACCTTC
TRBV4-3	-	TRBD2	TRBJ2-3	CASSQDLGREGDTQYF	TGCGCCAGCAGCCAAGATCTGGGGAGGGAGGGAGATACGCAGTATTTT
TRBV4-1	-	TRBD1	TRBJ1-3	CASSQDGTASGNTIYF	TGCGCCAGCAGCCAAGATGGGACAGCCTCTGGAAACACCATATATTTT